The 32 T cell receptor beta chains below all came from one sample that was sequenced in a study of beta chain features in type 1 diabetes. The whole isolated RNA underwent reverse transcription, so sequencing captured expressed TCRB transcripts. The table came from immunoSEQ multiplex PCR; TCRdb's copy has only in-frame clones and leaves some out. Here the sample spans about 39,000 clones, 49% being singletons. The source material was central memory CD4+ T cells from blood. Receptors were obtained from a woman between 18 and 29 years old in good health.

The chain links TRBV18 to TRBJ2-7; D remains unclear. The CDR3 consists of 15 residues. Germline V gene data show CDR1 as KGHSH and CDR2 as LQKENI. V lost 3 bases and J lost 2, with 14 bases in between. DNA for the CDR3: TGTGCCAGCTCACCGAGGATCAGCGATACCTACGAGCAGTACTTC. Translating gives CASSPRISDTYEQYF. Full variable domain (rest looked up from reference TRBV18 and TRBJ2-7): NAGVMQNPRHLVRRRGQEARLRCSPMKGHSHVYWYRQLPEEGLKFMVYLQKENIIDESGMPKERFSAEFPKEGPSILRIQQVVRGDSAAYFCASSPRISDTYEQYFGPGTRLTVT.

The chain is built from TRBV18 and TRBJ1-2; perhaps TRBD1 as D (5 bases). Trimming shortened V by 3 bases and J by 6 bases, and 14 bases separated the two germline ends. The CDR3 runs to 14 residues. CDR1 is KGHSH and CDR2 is LQKENI in the germline V gene. The CDR3 loop reads CASSPNVRVDGYTF. Here the CDR3 DNA reads TGTGCCAGCTCACCGAATGTCAGGGTCGATGGCTACACCTTC.

This clone was counted between two and nine times. The rearrangement joins TRBV18 to TRBJ2-5, with a weak D call TRBD1 (6 bases). The CDR3 consists of 14 residues. The V end lost 4 bases, the J end lost 4 bases, and 13 bases lay between the germline ends. Germline-derived CDR1 and CDR2 are KGHSH and LQKENI. The CDR3 sequence: CASSLKGGAETQYF. CDR3 nucleotide sequence: TGTGCCAGCTCACTTAAAGGGGGAGCAGAGACCCAGTACTTC.

In this sample, this clone turned up a few times. The CDR3 DNA follows: TGTGCCAGCAGCAAAACGGGAGTATCTAATGAGCAGTTCTTC. Amino acid sequence: CASSKTGVSNEQFF. The chain recombines TRBV5-4 with TRBJ2-1, with a possible D match to TRBD2 (6 bases). CDR3 length: 14 residues. Germline V CDR1 and CDR2: SGHNT, YYREEE (reference sequence). V was shortened by 4 bases and J by 7 bases, with 15 bases between the two germline ends.

The rearrangement joins TRBV11-2 to TRBJ2-3; D is unclear. The V end was cut by 1 base, the J end by 5 bases, with 4 bases between. The CDR3 is made up of 12 amino acids. The germline gives CDR1 SGHAT, CDR2 FQNNGV. The CDR3 is CASSLVLDTQYF. CDR3 nucleotide sequence: TGTGCCAGCAGCTTAGTCCTAGATACGCAGTATTTT.

This clone was seen only a few times. The junction differs from germline at one of its ends, possibly a read error. The chain couples TRBV6-1 to TRBJ2-5; possible D gene TRBD2, 6 bases. The CDR3 length is 14 residues. Germline CDR1 is MNHNS and CDR2 is SASEGT. CDR3 region: CASSGTLREETQYF. As DNA, the CDR3 is TGTGCCAGTAGTGGGACTCTACGAGAAGAGACCCAGTACTTC.

The chain joins TRBV11-2 to TRBJ1-1; TRBD1 matches at 11 bases. The length of the CDR3 is 15 residues. CDR1 SGHAT and CDR2 FQNNGV come from the germline V gene. J lost 3 bases, V lost 8 bases, and 8 bases had no gene match. The CDR3 DNA sequence: TGTGCCAGCGGGGAGGGGACAGGGGGATACACTGAAGCTTTCTTT. Its translation is CASGEGTGGYTEAFF.

This clone was seen more than once but under ten times. The CDR3 DNA reads TGTGCCAGCAGCACAGGGAATGTCGGCTACACCTTC. This encodes CASSTGNVGYTF. The chain couples TRBV7-2 to TRBJ1-2; tentatively, D is TRBD1 (6 bases). Deletions cut 5 bases from V and 8 bases from J, with 12 bases between. CDR3 length: 12 amino acids. Germline V gene sequence: CDR1 SGHTA, CDR2 FQGNSA.

The chain employs TRBV19 and TRBJ2-1, with 10 positions matching TRBD2. This CDR3 is 16 amino acids long. Germline V gene sequence: CDR1 LNHDA, CDR2 SQIVND (reference sequence). V was clipped by 6 bases and J by 4 bases; unmatched bases: 9. The chain's CDR3 is CASSLSSGSLYNEQFF. The CDR3 bases are TGTGCCAGTAGCCTATCTAGCGGGAGCCTGTACAATGAGCAGTTCTTC.

This clone was seen a few times. This chain joins TRBV7-6 and TRBJ2-7; 8 bases are shared with TRBD2. J gave up 5 bases and V 0 bases, and 6 bases lay outside the gene matches. The CDR3 is 15 amino acids. Germline-derived CDR1 and CDR2 are SGHVS and FNYEAQ. The DNA for the CDR3 is TGTGCCAGCAGCTTAGCCCCCGGGAGGGCCAACGAGCAGTACTTC. Protein sequence: CASSLAPGRANEQYF.

This clone was recorded a few times. This chain uses TRBV11-2 with TRBJ1-2; the D is unclear. Per germline, CDR1 SGHAT and CDR2 FQNNGV. The germline V and J ends were trimmed by 0 bases and 0 bases, with 5 bases remaining between them. CDR3 size: 14 residues. CDR3 sequence reads: CASSLDRTNYGYTF. In DNA form, the CDR3 reads TGTGCCAGCAGCTTAGACAGGACTAACTATGGCTACACCTTC. Complete variable domain (other parts from reference TRBV11-2 and TRBJ1-2): EAGVAQSPRYKIIEKRQSVAFWCNPISGHATLYWYQQILGQGPKLLIQFQNNGVVDDSQLPKDRFSAERLKGVDSTLKIQPAKLEDSAVYLCASSLDRTNYGYTFGSGTRLTVV.

There are a few counts of this clone. J is TRBJ2-1 and V is TRBV2; 10 bases align to TRBD2. Germline loops: CDR1 SNHLY, CDR2 FYNNEI. V shed 6 bases and J 4 bases; nucleotides not matched to a gene: 6. CDR3 length: 15 amino acids. CDR3 loop: CASRRTSGIYNEQFF. In nucleotides, the CDR3 is TGTGCCAGCAGACGTACTAGCGGGATTTACAATGAGCAGTTCTTC.

This clone was observed a handful of times. This sequence joins TRBV7-3 and TRBJ2-2, with D perhaps TRBD1 (5 bases). Trimming took 3 bases from V and 3 from J, leaving 5 bases between them. Germline values: CDR1 SGHTA, CDR2 FQGTGA. CDR3 length: 13 residues. The CDR3 here is CASSFRDTGELFF. CDR3 sequence (DNA): TGTGCCAGCAGCTTCAGGGACACCGGGGAGCTGTTTTTT.

This clone appeared a single time. The chain combines TRBV18 with TRBJ2-2; TRBD1 matches 7 bases. The CDR3 loop spans 18 amino acids. V gave up 2 bases and J gave up 3 bases; unmatched junction bases: 12. Germline V gene data show CDR1 as KGHSH and CDR2 as LQKENI. The CDR3, as DNA: TGTGCCAGCTCACCATTGTCCCGACAGGGTAGAGACACCGGGGAGCTGTTTTTT. This sequence encodes CASSPLSRQGRDTGELFF.

The rearrangement joins TRBV27 to TRBJ1-2; D call uncertain. V was clipped by 4 bases and J by 4 bases, with 13 bases between them. Germline CDR1 and CDR2: MNHEY and SMNVEV (reference sequence). The CDR3 is made up of 14 amino acids. The CDR3 loop is CASSSRRQSYGYTF. CDR3 in DNA: TGTGCCAGCAGTTCCCGTCGACAAAGCTATGGCTACACCTTC.

This clone came up a few times. The chain uses TRBV2 and TRBJ2-5, with D possibly TRBD1 on 6 matching bases. Trimming pared 4 bases from V and 5 bases from J, leaving 11 bases between. Looked up from germline, CDR1 is SNHLY and CDR2 is FYNNEI. CDR3 length: 13 residues. CDR3 sequence: CASSATGMETQYF. CDR3 DNA: TGTGCCAGCAGTGCCACAGGGATGGAGACCCAGTACTTC.

The chain uses TRBV18 and TRBJ2-1; 9 bases align to TRBD2. The CDR3 consists of 20 residues. V gave up 4 bases and J gave up 1 base; unmatched junction bases: 17. In germline, CDR1 is KGHSH, CDR2 LQKENI. CDR3 in DNA: TGTGCCAGCTCACGAGAGAGCGGACTAGCGACAAGGGGTTCCTACAATGAGCAGTTCTTC. It yields the protein CASSRESGLATRGSYNEQFF.

This chain joins TRBV11-2 and TRBJ2-3, with 7 nucleotides matching TRBD2. Germline V gene sequence: CDR1 SGHAT, CDR2 FQNNGV. The CDR3 covers 16 residues. V was pared by 2 bases and J by 4 bases, with 9 bases of the junction left unmatched. In DNA form, the CDR3 reads TGTGCCAGCAGCTTAAACCCCTGGGCGGGGGCAGATACGCAGTATTTT. This translates into CASSLNPWAGADTQYF. The whole variable domain, remainder taken from reference TRBV11-2 and TRBJ2-3, is EAGVAQSPRYKIIEKRQSVAFWCNPISGHATLYWYQQILGQGPKLLIQFQNNGVVDDSQLPKDRFSAERLKGVDSTLKIQPAKLEDSAVYLCASSLNPWAGADTQYFGPGTRLTVL.

The chain uses TRBV6-6 and TRBJ2-3, with D unclear. The V and J ends lost 3 bases and 4 bases respectively, with 8 bases between them. This CDR3 has 13 residues. Germline CDR1 reads MNHNY; CDR2 reads SVGAGI (reference sequence). The CDR3, as DNA: TGTGCCAGCAGTTATCGGAGCCCAGATACGCAGTATTTT. It codes for CASSYRSPDTQYF.

This clone has a single count. The chain links TRBV5-5 to TRBJ2-5; 12 bases map to TRBD2. The J call may be mistaken, given a closer DNA end match to TRBJ2-7. CDR3 size: 15 residues. The V gene's germline CDR1 is SGHKS and CDR2 YYEKEE (reference sequence). DNA of the CDR3: TGTGCCAGCAGCCCTAGCGGGAGGGCCTCGGACGAGCAGTACTTC. It codes for CASSPSGRASDEQYF.

This clone occurred once. V usage is TRBV11-3 and J usage is TRBJ2-7; D not certain. V was pared by 0 bases and J by 3 bases, with 6 bases between. The length of the CDR3 is 13 residues. Germline CDR1 and CDR2: SGHNT and YENEEA. This CDR3 reads CASSLEAFYEQYF. Here the CDR3 DNA reads TGTGCCAGCAGCTTAGAGGCCTTCTACGAGCAGTACTTC.

V gene TRBV2 combines with J gene TRBJ2-1; a weak D match, TRBD2 (7 bases). The V gene lost 6 bases and the J gene lost 5 bases, with 14 bases spanning the gap. The CDR3 is 14 amino acids. CDR1 and CDR2 (germline): SNHLY, FYNNEI. DNA of the CDR3: TGTGCCAGCAGCGGGGGGCCGCTAAACAATGAGCAGTTCTTC. This translates into CASSGGPLNNEQFF.

This clone has only a few counts. The rearrangement joins TRBV7-8 to TRBJ2-3; TRBD2 aligns across 9 bases. This CDR3 comprises 16 residues. The V and J ends lost 1 base and 12 bases, in that order; junction bases with no gene match: 14. Germline CDR1 is SGHVS and CDR2 is FQNEAQ. CDR3 DNA sequence: TGTGCCAGCAGCTTAGGAGTGAAGGAGGCGGGGGGGGCCCAGTATTTT. Translating it yields CASSLGVKEAGGAQYF.

This sequence joins TRBV5-6 and TRBJ2-7, with a possible D match to TRBD2 (5 bases). The CDR3 contains 14 residues. V lost 5 bases to trimming and J lost 2 bases, with 14 bases between them. Germline V CDR1 and CDR2: SGHDT, YYEEEE. CDR3 loop: CASRLERGAYEQYF. The CDR3 coding sequence is TGTGCCAGCAGACTAGAGCGAGGAGCCTACGAGCAGTACTTC.

This clone was seen a few times. The chain carries TRBV5-1 and TRBJ2-3; TRBD2 aligns across 8 bases. This CDR3 is 14 amino acids long. Germline CDR1 SGHRS, CDR2 YFSETQ. V trimming: 7 bases; J trimming: 4 bases; junction bases outside the gene matches: 8. The CDR3 sequence is CASQTSGNADTQYF. DNA of the CDR3: TGCGCCAGCCAAACTAGCGGCAACGCAGATACGCAGTATTTT. Full variable domain (missing parts from reference TRBV5-1 and TRBJ2-3): KAGVTQTPRYLIKTRGQQVTLSCSPISGHRSVSWYQQTPGQGLQFLFEYFSETQRNKGNFPGRFSGRQFSNSRSEMNVSTLELGDSALYLCASQTSGNADTQYFGPGTRLTVL.

The V and J genes are TRBV29-1 and TRBJ2-1; TRBD1 matches 8 bases. In germline, CDR1 is SQVTM, CDR2 ANQGSEA. The CDR3 runs to 14 residues. V lost 0 bases and J lost 9; bases outside the gene matches: 7. The CDR3, as DNA: TGCAGCGTTGAAGAGGGGACAGGCGTGGGTGAGCAGTTCTTC. Translated: CSVEEGTGVGEQFF.

The chain has TRBV19 and TRBJ2-1, with a weak D call TRBD2 (6 bases). The CDR3 contains 13 residues. CDR1 and CDR2 from the germline V gene are LNHDA and SQIVND (reference sequence). Trimming left V 5 bases short and J 10 bases short, with 15 bases between. The CDR3 sequence is CASSVTRDLEQFF. As DNA, the CDR3 is TGTGCCAGTAGTGTGACTAGAGACCTAGAGCAGTTCTTC.

A few counts support this clone. The chain recombines TRBV6-6 with TRBJ2-7; 7 bases are shared with TRBD1. Germline V gene lookup returns CDR1 MNHNY and CDR2 SVGAGI (reference sequence). The CDR3 consists of 13 residues. V was pared by 5 bases and J by 6 bases, with 7 bases of the junction left unmatched. CDR3 loop: CASSNRGSGEQYF. The CDR3 DNA reads TGTGCCAGCAGTAACAGGGGATCGGGCGAGCAGTACTTC.

The chain recombines TRBV29-1 with TRBJ1-1; D call uncertain. The V end lost 4 bases, the J end lost 3 bases, and 9 bases lay between the germline ends. The CDR3 length is 12 residues. Germline V CDR1 and CDR2: SQVTM, ANQGSEA. The CDR3 loop reads CSVGALDTEAFF. In DNA form, the CDR3 reads TGCAGCGTTGGGGCTTTGGACACTGAAGCTTTCTTT.

V is TRBV9 and J is TRBJ2-7; TRBD1 matches at 7 bases. Germline CDR1 is SGDLS and CDR2 is YYNGEE. The CDR3 contains 15 residues. The J segment lost 0 bases and the V segment lost 3 bases, leaving 6 bases of the junction unmatched. DNA for the CDR3: TGTGCCAGCAGCGCAGCCTGGGACAGCTCCTACGAGCAGTACTTC. It is translated as CASSAAWDSSYEQYF.

The V and J genes are TRBV6-6 and TRBJ2-1; TRBD2 matches 11 bases. The CDR3 runs 16 residues. Germline CDR1 reads MNHNY; CDR2 reads SVGAGI (reference sequence). V lost 5 bases to trimming and J lost 3 bases; unmatched junction nucleotides: 6. The CDR3 reads CASSAGGTSGYNEQFF. CDR3 sequence (DNA): TGTGCCAGCAGTGCCGGCGGGACTAGCGGCTACAATGAGCAGTTCTTC.

This clone was detected once. The rearrangement links TRBV30 to TRBJ2-3, with 12 bases identical to TRBD2. This CDR3 region has 14 residues. Per the germline V gene, CDR1 is GTSNPN and CDR2 is SVGIG (reference sequence). Unmatched junction bases numbered 5, after V lost 2 bases and J lost 8 bases. The DNA for the CDR3 is TGTGCCTGGAGTCCTAGCGGGAGGGCCGCTACGCAGTATTTT. Residues: CAWSPSGRAATQYF. Full variable domain (remainder filled in from reference TRBV30 and TRBJ2-3): SQTIHQWPATLVQPVGSPLSLECTVEGTSNPNLYWYRQAAGRGLQLLFYSVGIGQISSEVPQNLSASRPQDRQFILSSKKLLLSDSGFYLCAWSPSGRAATQYFGPGTRLTVL.